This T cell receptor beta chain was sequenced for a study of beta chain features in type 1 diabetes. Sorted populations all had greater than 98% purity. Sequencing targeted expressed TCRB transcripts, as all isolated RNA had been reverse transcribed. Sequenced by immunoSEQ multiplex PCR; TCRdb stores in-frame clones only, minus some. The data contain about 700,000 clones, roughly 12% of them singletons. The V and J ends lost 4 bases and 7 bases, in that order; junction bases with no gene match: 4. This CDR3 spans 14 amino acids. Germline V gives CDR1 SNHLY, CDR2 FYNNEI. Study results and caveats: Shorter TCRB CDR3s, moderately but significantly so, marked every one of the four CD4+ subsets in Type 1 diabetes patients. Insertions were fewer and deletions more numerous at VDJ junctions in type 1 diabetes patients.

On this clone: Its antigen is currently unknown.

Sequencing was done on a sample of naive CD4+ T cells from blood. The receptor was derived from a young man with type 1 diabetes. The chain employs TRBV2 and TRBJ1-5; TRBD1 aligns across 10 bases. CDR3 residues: CASSADRGRQPQHF. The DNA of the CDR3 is TGTGCCAGCAGTGCGGACAGGGGGAGGCAGCCCCAGCATTTT. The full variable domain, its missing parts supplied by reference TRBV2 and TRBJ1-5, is EPEVTQTPSHQVTQMGQEVILRCVPISNHLYFYWYRQILGQKVEFLVSFYNNEISEKSEIFDDQFSVERPDGSNFTLKIRSTKLEDSAMYFCASSADRGRQPQHFGDGTRLSIL.